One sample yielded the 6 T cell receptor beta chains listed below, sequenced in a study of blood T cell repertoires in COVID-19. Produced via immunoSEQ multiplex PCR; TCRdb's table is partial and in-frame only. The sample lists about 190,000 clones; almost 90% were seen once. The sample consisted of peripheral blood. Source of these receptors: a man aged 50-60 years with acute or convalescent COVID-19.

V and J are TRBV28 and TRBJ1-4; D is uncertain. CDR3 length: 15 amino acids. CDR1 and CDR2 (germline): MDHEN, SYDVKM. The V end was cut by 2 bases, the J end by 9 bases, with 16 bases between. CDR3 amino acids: CASSLLFPGNQKLFF. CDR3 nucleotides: TGTGCCAGCAGTTTACTTTTCCCGGGGAATCAAAAACTGTTTTTT.

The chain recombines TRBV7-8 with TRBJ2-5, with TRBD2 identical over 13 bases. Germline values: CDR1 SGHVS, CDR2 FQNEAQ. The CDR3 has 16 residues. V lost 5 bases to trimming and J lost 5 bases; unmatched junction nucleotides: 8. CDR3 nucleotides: TGTGCCAGCAGCCTTACTAGCGGGGGGGCTAGGGAGACCCAGTACTTC. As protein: CASSLTSGGARETQYF.

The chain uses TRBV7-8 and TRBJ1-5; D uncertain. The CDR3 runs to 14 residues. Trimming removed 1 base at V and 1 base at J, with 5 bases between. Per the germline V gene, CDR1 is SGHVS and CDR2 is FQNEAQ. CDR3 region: CASSLDTSNQPQHF. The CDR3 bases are TGTGCCAGCAGCTTAGACACCAGCAATCAGCCCCAGCATTTT.

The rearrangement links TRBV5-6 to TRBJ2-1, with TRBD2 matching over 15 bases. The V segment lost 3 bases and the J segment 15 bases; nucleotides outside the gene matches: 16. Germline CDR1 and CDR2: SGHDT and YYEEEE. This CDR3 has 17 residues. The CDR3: CASSSLGTSGRLRWGFF. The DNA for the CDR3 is TGTGCCAGCAGCTCCCTAGGGACTAGCGGGAGGCTCCGTTGGGGGTTCTTC.

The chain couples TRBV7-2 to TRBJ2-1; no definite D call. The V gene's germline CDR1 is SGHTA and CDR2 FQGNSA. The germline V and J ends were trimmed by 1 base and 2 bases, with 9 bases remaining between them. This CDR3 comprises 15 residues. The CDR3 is CASSLVFGAYNEQFF. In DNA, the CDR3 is TGTGCCAGCAGCTTAGTGTTCGGTGCCTACAATGAGCAGTTCTTC.

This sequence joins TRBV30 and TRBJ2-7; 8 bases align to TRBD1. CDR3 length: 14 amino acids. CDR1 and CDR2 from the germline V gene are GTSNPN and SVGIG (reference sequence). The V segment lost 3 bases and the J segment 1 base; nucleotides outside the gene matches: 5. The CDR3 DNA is TGTGCCTGGAGATCAGGGGGCTGGTCCTACGAGCAGTACTTC. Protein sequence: CAWRSGGWSYEQYF.